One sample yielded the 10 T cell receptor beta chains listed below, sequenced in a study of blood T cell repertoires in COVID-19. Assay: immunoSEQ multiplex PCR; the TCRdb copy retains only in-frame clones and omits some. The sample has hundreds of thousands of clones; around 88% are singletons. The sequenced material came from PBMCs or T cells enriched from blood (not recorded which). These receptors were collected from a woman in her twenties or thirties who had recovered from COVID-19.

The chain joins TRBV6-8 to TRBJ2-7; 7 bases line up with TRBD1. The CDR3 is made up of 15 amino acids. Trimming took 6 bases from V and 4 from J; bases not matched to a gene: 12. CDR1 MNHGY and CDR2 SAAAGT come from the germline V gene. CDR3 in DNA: TGTGCCAGCAGCCTCCGGGACAGTTCACTATACGAGCAGTACTTC. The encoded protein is CASSLRDSSLYEQYF.

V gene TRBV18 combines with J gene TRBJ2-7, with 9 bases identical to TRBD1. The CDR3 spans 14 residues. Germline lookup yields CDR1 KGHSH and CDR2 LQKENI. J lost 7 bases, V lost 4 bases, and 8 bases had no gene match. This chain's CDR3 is CASSLRQGVDEQYF. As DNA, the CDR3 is TGTGCCAGCTCACTTCGACAGGGGGTGGATGAGCAGTACTTC. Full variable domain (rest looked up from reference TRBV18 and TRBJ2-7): NAGVMQNPRHLVRRRGQEARLRCSPMKGHSHVYWYRQLPEEGLKFMVYLQKENIIDESGMPKERFSAEFPKEGPSILRIQQVVRGDSAAYFCASSLRQGVDEQYFGPGTRLTVT.

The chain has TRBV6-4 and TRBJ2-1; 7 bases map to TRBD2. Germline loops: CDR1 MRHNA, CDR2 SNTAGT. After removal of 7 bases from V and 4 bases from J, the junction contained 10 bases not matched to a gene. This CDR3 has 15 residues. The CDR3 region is CASKWGRDGYNEQFF. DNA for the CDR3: TGTGCCAGCAAATGGGGGAGGGACGGATACAATGAGCAGTTCTTC.

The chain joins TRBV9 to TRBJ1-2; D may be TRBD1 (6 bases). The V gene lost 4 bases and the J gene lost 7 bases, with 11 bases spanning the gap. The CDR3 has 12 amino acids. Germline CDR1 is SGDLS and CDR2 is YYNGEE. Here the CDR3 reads CASSLGQTGYTF. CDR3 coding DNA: TGTGCCAGCAGCCTCGGACAGACTGGCTACACCTTC.

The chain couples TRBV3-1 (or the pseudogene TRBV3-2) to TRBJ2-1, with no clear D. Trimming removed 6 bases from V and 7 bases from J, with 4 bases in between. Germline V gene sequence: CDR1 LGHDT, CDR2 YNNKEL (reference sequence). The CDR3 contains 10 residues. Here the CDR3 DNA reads TGTGCCAGCAGGCGGAATGAGCAGTTCTTC. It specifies CASRRNEQFF.

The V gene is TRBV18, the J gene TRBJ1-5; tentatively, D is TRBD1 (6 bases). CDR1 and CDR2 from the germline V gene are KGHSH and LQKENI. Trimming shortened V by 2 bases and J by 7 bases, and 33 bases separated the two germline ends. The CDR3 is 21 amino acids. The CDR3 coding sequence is TGTGCCAGCTCACCAGTTAACCCGTTGAGGGGTCCCGGGAAGAGGGGGCAGCCCCAGCATTTT. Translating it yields CASSPVNPLRGPGKRGQPQHF.

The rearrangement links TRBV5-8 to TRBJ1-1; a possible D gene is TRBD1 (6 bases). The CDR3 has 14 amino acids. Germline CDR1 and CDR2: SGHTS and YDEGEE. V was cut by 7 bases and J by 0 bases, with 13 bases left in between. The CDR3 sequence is CASVLQGLNTEAFF. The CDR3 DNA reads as TGTGCCAGCGTCTTACAGGGCTTGAACACTGAAGCTTTCTTT.

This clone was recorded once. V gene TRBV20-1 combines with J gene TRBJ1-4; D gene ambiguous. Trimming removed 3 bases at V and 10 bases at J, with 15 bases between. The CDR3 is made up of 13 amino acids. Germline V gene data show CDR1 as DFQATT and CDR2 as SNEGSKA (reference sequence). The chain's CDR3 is CSASVWVGGKLFF. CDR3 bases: TGCAGTGCTAGTGTCTGGGTCGGAGGAAAACTGTTTTTT.

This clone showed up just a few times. CDR3 in DNA: TGTGCCAGCAGCAGACGAGGGGGGGCGGTGGAAAAACTGTTTTTT. Translating gives CASSRRGGAVEKLFF. This chain uses TRBV9 with TRBJ1-4, with D possibly TRBD1 on 6 matching bases. V lost 4 bases and J lost 8, with 18 bases in between. This CDR3 has 15 amino acids. Germline CDR1 reads SGDLS; CDR2 reads YYNGEE.

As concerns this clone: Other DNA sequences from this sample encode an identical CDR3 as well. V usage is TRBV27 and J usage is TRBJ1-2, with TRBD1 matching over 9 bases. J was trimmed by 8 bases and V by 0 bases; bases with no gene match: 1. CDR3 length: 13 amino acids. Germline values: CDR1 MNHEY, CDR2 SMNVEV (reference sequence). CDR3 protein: CASSLSGTGGYTF. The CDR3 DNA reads TGTGCCAGCAGTTTATCTGGGACAGGGGGCTACACCTTC.